This T cell receptor beta chain appears in the sequencing data of a study of T cell repertoires in cytomegalovirus infection. Background on the study: Based on public TCR beta signatures, there were indications of CMV infection and of a matching HLA type. General study findings and limits: Clonotypes of TCR beta that were HLA-C-restricted and CMV-specific dominated the ex vivo response.

This CDR3 is 16 amino acids long. CDR1 and CDR2 (germline): SGHDT, YYEEEE. The germline V and J ends were trimmed by 1 base and 0 bases, with 10 bases remaining between them. A single record per CDR3 protein comes from TCRdb applying MiXCR to the reads. Among some 300,000 distinct CDR3 sequences listed, 9.6% were seen once. About this clonotype itself: Its specificity is not known.

The chain has TRBV5-6 and TRBJ2-2, with D unclear. The receptor's source is a human donor in good health (CMV status not recorded). Some clones in this sample may be carry-over from other donors' samples. What was sequenced was PBMCs. CDR3 bases: TGTGCCAGCAGCTTGTACCCACCAGCGAACACCGGGGAGCTGTTTTTT. Amino acids: CASSLYPPANTGELFF.